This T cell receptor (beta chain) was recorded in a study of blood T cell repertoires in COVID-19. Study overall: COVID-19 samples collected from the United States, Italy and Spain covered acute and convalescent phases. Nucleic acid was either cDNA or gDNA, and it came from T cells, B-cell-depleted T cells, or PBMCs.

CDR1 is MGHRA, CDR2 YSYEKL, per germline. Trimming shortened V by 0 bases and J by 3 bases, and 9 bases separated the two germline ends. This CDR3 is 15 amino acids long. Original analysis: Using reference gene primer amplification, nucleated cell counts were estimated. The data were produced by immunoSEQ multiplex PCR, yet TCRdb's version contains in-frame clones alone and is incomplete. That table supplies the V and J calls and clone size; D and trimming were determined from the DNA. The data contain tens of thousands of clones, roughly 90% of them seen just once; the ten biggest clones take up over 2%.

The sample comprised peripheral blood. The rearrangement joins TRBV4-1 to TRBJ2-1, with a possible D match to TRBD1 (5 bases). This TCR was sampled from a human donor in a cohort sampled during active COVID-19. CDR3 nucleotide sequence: TGCGCCAGCAGCCAAGAAGGGGCCCTCTACAATGAGCAGTTCTTC. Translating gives CASSQEGALYNEQFF.